These 9 T cell receptor beta chains originate from one sample sequenced in a study of CD8+ T cells in alopecia areata. Sample treatment: oral pan-JAK inhibitor, 5-10 mg twice daily. RNA, once extracted, was reverse transcribed into cDNA for use as the sequencing template. Assay: immunoSEQ multiplex PCR; the TCRdb copy retains only in-frame clones and omits some. Of roughly 60,000 clones in the sample, about 43% were seen once. Sample: CD8+ T cells sorted from blood, taken at approximately week 36, from a patient treated with tofacitinib. The receptors here all came from a human donor with alopecia areata.

This clone was detected only a few times. This chain uses TRBV9 with TRBJ2-7; D perhaps matches TRBD1 (5 bases). This CDR3 is built from 14 residues. Germline CDR1 SGDLS, CDR2 YYNGEE. Trimming cost V 0 bases and J 2 bases, with 9 bases left between them. DNA for the CDR3: TGTGCCAGCAGCGTAGCTGGGGCGGCCTACGAGCAGTACTTC. As protein: CASSVAGAAYEQYF.

The rearrangement joins TRBV7-2 to TRBJ1-2; D unresolved. The germline V and J ends were trimmed by 8 bases and 7 bases, with 17 bases remaining between them. Germline CDR1 reads SGHTA; CDR2 reads FQGNSA. This CDR3 has 13 residues. The CDR3 coding sequence is TGTGCCAGCCAAGGAACGGGCGGAGGTGGCTACACCTTC. This sequence encodes CASQGTGGGGYTF.

This clone was detected only a few times. The gene calls are TRBV29-1 and TRBJ2-7; 12 bases fit TRBD2. CDR1 SQVTM and CDR2 ANQGSEA come from the germline V gene. With V trimmed by 4 bases and J by 2 bases, 6 bases remained unmatched. This CDR3 has 15 residues. The CDR3 DNA follows: TGCAGCGTTGGAGGACTAGCGGGAAACACCTACGAGCAGTACTTC. Encoded protein: CSVGGLAGNTYEQYF.

The chain combines TRBV7-9 with TRBJ2-1; D uncertain. Trimming removed 4 bases from V and 9 bases from J, with 13 bases in between. Looked up from germline, CDR1 is SEHNR and CDR2 is FQNEAQ (reference sequence). The CDR3 is made up of 13 amino acids. This chain's CDR3 is CASSSGLDIEQFF. CDR3 bases: TGTGCCAGCAGCTCGGGTTTAGATATTGAGCAGTTCTTC.

The gene calls are TRBV16 and TRBJ1-4; D call uncertain. Germline assignment: CDR1 KGHSY and CDR2 FQNENV. The CDR3 is 13 residues long. V was shortened by 0 bases and J by 7 bases, with 6 bases between the two germline ends. The CDR3 nucleotides read TGTGCCAGCAGCCAATCCTCCCTTGAAAAACTGTTTTTT. This gives the protein CASSQSSLEKLFF.

J is TRBJ2-3 and V is TRBV9; 8 positions match TRBD2. Germline values: CDR1 SGDLS, CDR2 YYNGEE. V was clipped by 4 bases and J by 4 bases; unmatched bases: 8. CDR3 length: 15 residues. The CDR3 sequence is CASSPSGRRADTQYF. The CDR3 nucleotides read TGTGCCAGCAGCCCCAGCGGGAGACGTGCAGATACGCAGTATTTT.

The chain employs TRBV7-3 and TRBJ2-7; D uncertain. From germline, CDR1 is SGHTA and CDR2 FQGTGA. V shed 2 bases and J shed 3 bases, with 8 bases lying between them. CDR3 length: 13 amino acids. CDR3 nucleotide sequence: TGTGCCAGCAGCTTAGCAACAATCTACGAGCAGTACTTC. Protein: CASSLATIYEQYF.

This chain uses TRBV7-9 with TRBJ2-1; D possibly uses TRBD1 or TRBD2 (7 bases each). The CDR3 length is 14 residues. Trimming took off 4 bases at V and 8 bases at J, with 15 bases between the two ends. Germline V gene data show CDR1 as SEHNR and CDR2 as FQNEAQ (reference sequence). CDR3 bases: TGTGCCAGCAGCTCCACGACAGGGAGGGATGAGCAGTTCTTC. Its protein is CASSSTTGRDEQFF.

The chain employs TRBV9 and TRBJ2-5; 7 bases are shared with TRBD1. The CDR3 runs to 15 residues. J gave up 2 bases and V 3 bases, and 7 bases lay outside the gene matches. Germline V lookup: CDR1 SGDLS, CDR2 YYNGEE. CDR3 residues: CASSERGQLQETQYF. Here the CDR3 DNA reads TGTGCCAGCAGCGAGAGGGGACAGCTTCAAGAGACCCAGTACTTC. Together with reference TRBV9 and TRBJ2-5, the CDR3 gives the full variable domain: DSGVTQTPKHLITATGQRVTLRCSPRSGDLSVYWYQQSLDQGLQFLIQYYNGEERAKGNILERFSAQQFPDLHSELNLSSLELGDSALYFCASSERGQLQETQYFGPGTRLLVL.